Given below is one TCR beta chain in context. The data originate from a study of control samples from healthy donors and cancer patients. CDR1 SGHNT and CDR2 YENEEA come from the germline V gene. The germline V and J ends were trimmed by 0 bases and 4 bases, with 9 bases remaining between them. The CDR3 is 14 residues long. Measured with immunoSEQ multiplex PCR; TCRdb has only the in-frame clones, and not every one. The sample carries about 13,000 clones, approximately 77% recorded once. The chain is built from TRBV11-3 and TRBJ1-1; no clear D. The sequence was obtained from a male donor with melanoma. The sequencing input was formalin-fixed, paraffin-embedded tissue. CDR3 loop: CASSLDGSSTEAFF. The CDR3 bases are TGTGCCAGCAGCTTAGATGGTAGTAGCACTGAAGCTTTCTTT.